A selection of T cell receptor beta chains follows, all from one sample in a study of shared clonotypes between healthy human individuals. Some clones are missing from TCRdb's copy, which holds only in-frame ones; the method was immunoSEQ multiplex PCR. This sample carries hundreds of thousands of clones, approximately 96% of them seen once, and the ten largest clones take approximately 0.12%. Sequenced sample: naive CD8+ T cells sorted from blood. Receptor source: a woman in her thirties in good health. Both conserved end residues are part of each CDR3. The D gene is left open where the match is weak.

cdr3_length j_call d_call v_call cdr3_aa
14 TRBJ2-7 NA TRBV6-1 CASSERLALNEQYF
16 TRBJ2-1 TRBD2 TRBV29-1 CSVVPTSGSSYNEQFF
13 TRBJ2-1 NA TRBV7-6 CASSDGLVNEQFF
19 TRBJ2-2 TRBD2 TRBV4-2 CASSQEALLAGGNTGELFF
14 TRBJ2-7 NA TRBV13 CASSMGRSVYEQYF
14 TRBJ2-5 NA TRBV6-6 CASSYEVAPETQYF
13 TRBJ2-7 NA TRBV15 CATSRDWGREQYF
11 TRBJ2-7 NA TRBV27 CASSLAYEQYF
13 NA NA TRBV6-6 CASSTQGFYEQYF
18 TRBJ2-2 NA TRBV4-2 CASSQDRGARLNTGELFF
13 TRBJ2-1 NA TRBV19 CASSIYGGHEQFF
13 TRBJ2-2 NA TRBV9 CASSVGGTGELFF
14 TRBJ1-5 NA TRBV5-3 CARSLGHNNQPQHF
15 TRBJ2-3 NA TRBV11-2 CASSLVGTSTDTQYF
18 TRBJ2-7 NA TRBV13 CASSFSQLISTIPYEQYF
16 TRBJ1-5 NA TRBV2 CASSDPVRRSNQPQHF
12 TRBJ1-2 NA TRBV5-6 CASSSDGYGYTF
14 TRBJ2-1 TRBD2 TRBV29-1 CSVEPAGVMDEQFF
13 TRBJ2-7 NA TRBV28 CASSLPDSHEQYF
20 TRBJ2-7 NA TRBV21-1 CASSPPSQGATFGDAPGKYF
17 TRBJ2-7 TRBD1 TRBV7-9 CASSTLLRDRALIEQYF
16 TRBJ2-1 TRBD2 TRBV27 CASSLSQGLALNEQFF
11 TRBJ2-1 NA TRBV13 CASSLGNEQFF
16 TRBJ1-3 NA TRBV5-6 CASSAMGYYSGNTIYF
12 TRBJ1-1 NA TRBV25-1 CASSEFGTEAFF
13 TRBJ1-2 NA TRBV29-1 CSVDGGLDYGYTF
14 TRBJ1-2 NA TRBV6-6 CASSYSIEAGGYTF
18 TRBJ2-1 TRBD2 TRBV4-1 CASSQDEASGSFYNEQFF
16 TRBJ2-3 NA TRBV7-9 CASSSGGGLGTDTQYF
13 TRBJ2-7 TRBD1 TRBV28 CASSFGTGGEQYF
14 TRBJ2-7 TRBD2 TRBV27 CASSPSSGSIQQYF
13 TRBJ1-5 NA TRBV27 CASSLGVNQPQHF
17 NA TRBD2 TRBV14 CASSQIPGSGGANEQYF
12 TRBJ2-7 NA TRBV6-4 CASSPTRDEQYF
14 TRBJ2-1 TRBD2 TRBV11-3 CASSSGGPYNEQFF
12 TRBJ2-7 NA TRBV2 CASGVSNYEQYF
14 TRBJ2-7 NA TRBV5-1 CASSQRPGGYEQYF
13 TRBJ2-1 NA TRBV30 CAWTGFSYNEQFF
11 TRBJ1-1 TRBD1 TRBV28 CASSLSGGAFF
16 TRBJ2-1 TRBD1 TRBV29-1 CSVAGPGTGYYNEQFF
14 TRBJ2-3 NA TRBV7-8 CASSLQGNRNTQYF
12 TRBJ2-7 NA TRBV13 CASSGRGYEQYF
16 TRBJ2-3 NA TRBV5-4 CASSLAEETSTDTQYF
18 TRBJ1-5 NA TRBV28 CASSWGHKTGMSNQPQHF
16 TRBJ1-4 NA TRBV28 CASSHGGYGQGEKLFF